This section outlines one T cell receptor (beta chain) sequence together with its context. Its specificity is not known. This record belongs to a study of vaccination and CD4 T cells after COVID-19. The treatment: approximately nine-day PBMC culture with coronavirus spike peptide pools or control peptides (ViraFEST assay). ViraFEST used peptide pools to expand antigen-specific T cells before TCR sequencing. This CDR3 has 12 residues. The germline V gene has CDR1 GTSNPN and CDR2 SVGIG (reference sequence). The V gene lost 6 bases and the J gene lost 5 bases, with 8 bases spanning the gap. At the Johns Hopkins FTIC core, DNA taken from cultured CD4+ T cells was sequenced by way of the Oncomine TCR Beta short-read assay. TCRdb ran MiXCR on the PCR reads and lists one entry per CDR3 protein. Of roughly 20,000 distinct CDR3 sequences in the sample, about half were seen once.

Sequencing used CD4+ T cells from blood, cultured in vitro. The gene calls are TRBV30 and TRBJ1-6, with D perhaps TRBD1 (5 bases). The sequence came from a human donor who had recovered from COVID-19. DNA for the CDR3: TGTGCCTGTCAGGGAAATAATTCACCCCTCCACTTT. Protein: CACQGNNSPLHF.